This TCR beta chain was found in a study of T cell clonality in common variable immunodeficiency. The data were produced by immunoSEQ multiplex PCR, yet TCRdb's version contains in-frame clones alone and is incomplete. This repertoire holds roughly 32,000 clones, and none appear only once. Whole-study findings and limits: Authors noted CVID clonality's cause needs subpopulation repertoire sequencing. Common variable immunodeficiency TCR beta sequences reportedly had fewer deletions and N-nucleotide insertions. TCRbeta clonality was increased in CVID versus healthy controls.

For this clone: Its target is not known. Other DNA sequences within the sample encode an identical CDR3.

Most patients and controls had Caucasian heritage. Sequencing used peripheral blood mononuclear cells. This clonotype was sampled from a human donor with common variable immunodeficiency.

This CDR3 is CASSIAPTGGDEQYF. The CDR3 bases that were read are TGTGCCAGTAGTATAGCCCCCACAGGGGGGGACGAG. The chain is built from TRBV19 and TRBJ2-7, with D possibly TRBD1 on 8 matching bases. The CDR3 extends 3 residues past the end of the read, so its final part is completed from the germline J gene. Germline loops: CDR1 LNHDA, CDR2 SQIVND (reference sequence). The CDR3 totals 15 residues. The germline V and J ends were trimmed by 1 base and 5 bases, with 15 bases remaining between them.